This T cell receptor (beta chain) was observed in a study of T-cell reconstitution after alpha-beta-depleted transplantation in children. The study's findings and limits: By about two months after transplant, alpha-beta T cells reportedly arose from several hundred graft clones that had expanded. Where some patients showed high TCRbeta diversity at day 60, it came from recipient T cells and thymic progenitors that had survived. Once a year had passed after transplant, T-cell counts and diversity came mostly from newly produced T cells.

This clonotype was seen many times. Its antigen is as yet unknown. Preparation of the TCRbeta library involved a method that used unique molecular identifiers. TCRdb fed the PCR reads into MiXCR, producing one record per CDR3 protein. This sample has hundreds of thousands of distinct CDR3 sequences, with about 16% found just once. V lost 4 bases to trimming and J lost 0 bases; unmatched junction nucleotides: 12. CDR1 SGHRS and CDR2 YFSETQ come from the germline V gene. The CDR3 runs 17 residues. The clonotype comes from a male patient aged 10 to 17 who had a stem cell transplant for acute lymphoblastic leukemia, so the T cells may come from the graft donor. The specimen was PBMCs, mostly from graft donor cells, collected 360 days after TCRalphabeta/CD19-depleted stem cell transplant. The genes are TRBV5-1 and TRBJ1-1; 7 bases are shared with TRBD1. This CDR3 reads CASSTYRGGPMNTEAFF. CDR3 bases: TGCGCCAGCAGCACCTACAGGGGAGGCCCTATGAACACTGAAGCTTTCTTT.